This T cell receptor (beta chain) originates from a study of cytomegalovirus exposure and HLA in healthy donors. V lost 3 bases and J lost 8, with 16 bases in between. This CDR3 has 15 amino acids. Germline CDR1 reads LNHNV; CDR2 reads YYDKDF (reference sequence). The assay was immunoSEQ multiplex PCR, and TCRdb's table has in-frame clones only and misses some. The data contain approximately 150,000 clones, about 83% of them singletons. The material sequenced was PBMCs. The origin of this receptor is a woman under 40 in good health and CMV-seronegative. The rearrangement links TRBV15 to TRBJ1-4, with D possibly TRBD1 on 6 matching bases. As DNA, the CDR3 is TGTGCCACCAGCAGGGACATCGGGACATCCGAAAAACTGTTTTTT. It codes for CATSRDIGTSEKLFF.